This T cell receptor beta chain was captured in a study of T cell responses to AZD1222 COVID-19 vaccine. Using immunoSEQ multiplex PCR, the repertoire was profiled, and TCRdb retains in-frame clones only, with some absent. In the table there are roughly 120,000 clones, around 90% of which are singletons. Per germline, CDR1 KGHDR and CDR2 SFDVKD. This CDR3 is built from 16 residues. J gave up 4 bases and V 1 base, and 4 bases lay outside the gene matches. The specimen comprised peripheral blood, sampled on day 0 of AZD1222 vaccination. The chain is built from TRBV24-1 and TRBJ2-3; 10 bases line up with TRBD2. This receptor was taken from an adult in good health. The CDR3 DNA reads TGTGCCACCAGTGATTTAAGCGGGAGGGTCCCAGATACGCAGTATTTT. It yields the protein CATSDLSGRVPDTQYF.